What follows are 17 T cell receptor beta chains derived from one specimen sequenced in a study of blood T cell repertoires in COVID-19. Assay used: immunoSEQ multiplex PCR; TCRdb lists only in-frame clones, some missing. The sample lists 150,000 to 200,000 clones; around four fifths were seen once. Sequenced sample: peripheral blood. Receptors were obtained from a woman aged 25-40 years with acute or convalescent COVID-19.

This clone was detected only once. The rearrangement joins TRBV18 to TRBJ2-2, with TRBD1 as a possible D gene (5 bases). V lost 5 bases to trimming and J lost 0 bases, with 19 bases between them. The CDR3 is 18 residues long. CDR1 and CDR2 (germline): KGHSH, LQKENI. Here the CDR3 DNA reads TGTGCCAGCTCATCCAGGCCCCGGCAACAGGCGAACACCGGGGAGCTGTTTTTT. Protein sequence: CASSSRPRQQANTGELFF.

This clone turned up a few times. The chain recombines TRBV6-4 with TRBJ2-3; no firm D call. This CDR3 is built from 13 residues. V was shortened by 2 bases and J by 4 bases, with 7 bases between the two germline ends. Germline lookup yields CDR1 MRHNA and CDR2 SNTAGT. This CDR3 reads CASSDRVADTQYF. CDR3 in DNA: TGTGCCAGCAGTGACCGGGTGGCAGATACGCAGTATTTT.

This chain links TRBV29-1 with TRBJ2-5; D possibly corresponds to TRBD2 (5 bases). The CDR3 is made up of 12 amino acids. Germline V CDR1 and CDR2: SQVTM, ANQGSEA. Trimming removed 8 bases from V and 4 bases from J, with 14 bases in between. The DNA of the CDR3 is TGCAGCCCTCGATTCGGAGGAGAGACCCAGTACTTC. It codes for CSPRFGGETQYF. The full variable domain, its missing parts supplied by reference TRBV29-1 and TRBJ2-5, is SAVISQKPSRDICQRGTSLTIQCQVDSQVTMMFWYRQQPGQSLTLIATANQGSEATYESGFVIDKFPISRPNLTFSTLTVSNMSPEDSSIYLCSPRFGGETQYFGPGTRLLVL.

The CDR3 DNA reads TGTGCCAGCCGCAGTTACGAGGACAGGGCCTATGGCTACACCTTC. Protein product: CASRSYEDRAYGYTF. The V and J genes are TRBV6-5 and TRBJ1-2; 8 bases are a match to TRBD1. CDR1 is MNHEY and CDR2 is SVGAGI in the germline V gene. V lost 8 bases to trimming and J lost 4 bases; unmatched junction nucleotides: 12. This CDR3 has 15 amino acids.

The rearrangement links TRBV24-1 to TRBJ1-5; 9 positions match TRBD1. The ends lost 3 bases at V and 3 bases at J; junction bases unmatched: 5. The CDR3 sequence is 16 residues long. Germline V lookup: CDR1 KGHDR, CDR2 SFDVKD. CDR3 bases: TGTGCCACCAGTGATGTACGGACAGGGGACAATCAGCCCCAGCATTTT. This codes for CATSDVRTGDNQPQHF.

Comments on this clone: This CDR3 is also generated by other DNA sequences in the sample. The gene calls are TRBV5-1 and TRBJ1-1; 7 nucleotides align to TRBD1. The V gene end was trimmed by 1 base and the J gene end by 1 base; junction bases not matched to a gene: 1. Germline V gene sequence: CDR1 SGHRS, CDR2 YFSETQ. The CDR3 runs to 14 residues. CDR3 in amino acids: CASSLRTGNTEAFF. The CDR3, as DNA: TGCGCCAGCAGCTTGAGGACAGGGAACACTGAAGCTTTCTTT.

This chain links TRBV11-2 with TRBJ2-3; maybe TRBD1 (5 bases). CDR1 and CDR2 from the germline V gene are SGHAT and FQNNGV. The CDR3 has 14 amino acids. Trimming took off 0 bases at V and 4 bases at J, with 8 bases between the two ends. CDR3 sequence reads: CASSLDRVADTQYF. The CDR3 DNA is TGTGCCAGCAGCTTAGACAGGGTTGCAGATACGCAGTATTTT.

The gene calls are TRBV27 and TRBJ1-3; D call uncertain. The CDR3 runs to 15 residues. Germline V gene lookup returns CDR1 MNHEY and CDR2 SMNVEV (reference sequence). The V end was cut by 6 bases, the J end by 4 bases, with 16 bases between. CDR3 nucleotide sequence: TGTGCCAGCAGACCACTGGGGAGTGCGGGAAACACCATATATTTT. As protein: CASRPLGSAGNTIYF.

The chain links TRBV7-3 to TRBJ2-1, with a tentative D call TRBD2 (6 bases). The ends were cut back, 5 bases at V and 9 bases at J, with 14 bases in the middle. CDR3 length: 13 residues. The germline V gene encodes CDR1 SGHTA and CDR2 FQGTGA. The CDR3 sequence: CASSEWGDVEQFF. In nucleotides, the CDR3 is TGTGCCAGCAGCGAATGGGGGGATGTTGAGCAGTTCTTC.

The chain recombines TRBV11-2 with TRBJ2-3; 11 positions match TRBD2. V dropped 6 bases and J dropped 5; count of bases not matched to a gene: 10. The CDR3 consists of 16 residues. CDR1 and CDR2 (germline): SGHAT, FQNNGV. DNA for the CDR3: TGTGCCAGCAGACCTACTAGCGGGGGAAGGGGAGATACGCAGTATTTT. It specifies CASRPTSGGRGDTQYF.

The chain is built from TRBV10-3 and TRBJ1-1; TRBD1 matches at 7 bases. Germline CDR1 is ENHRY and CDR2 is SYGVKD. V was pared by 10 bases and J by 5 bases, with 7 bases of the junction left unmatched. The CDR3 contains 12 residues. As DNA, the CDR3 is TGTGCCACCCGTTCAGGGGGGACTGAAGCTTTCTTT. Amino acids: CATRSGGTEAFF.

In regard to this clone: A junction boundary mismatches the germline segment, possibly from a read error. This chain links TRBV7-3 with TRBJ2-1; the D is unclear. The CDR3 consists of 15 residues. Germline CDR1 and CDR2: SGHTA and FQGTGA. The CDR3 loop is CASSVTPSILSEQFF. CDR3 coding DNA: TGTGCCAGCAGCGTAACCCCCTCCATTTTGAGTGAGCAGTTCTTC.

This sequence joins TRBV7-8 and TRBJ1-3; D not certain. Germline V lookup: CDR1 SGHVS, CDR2 FQNEAQ. The CDR3 sequence is 13 residues long. V was shortened by 5 bases and J by 4 bases, with 9 bases between the two germline ends. CDR3 sequence: CASSPGGGNTIYF. The CDR3 coding sequence is TGTGCCAGCAGCCCTGGCGGGGGAAACACCATATATTTT. Based on the CDR3 plus reference TRBV7-8 and TRBJ1-3, the full variable domain is GAGVSQSPRYKVAKRGQDVALRCDPISGHVSLFWYQQALGQGPEFLTYFQNEAQLDKSGLPSDRFFAERPEGSVSTLKIQRTQQEDSAVYLCASSPGGGNTIYFGEGSWLTVV.

The gene calls are TRBV29-1 and TRBJ1-3; D unresolved. The CDR3 loop spans 12 amino acids. CDR1 and CDR2 (germline): SQVTM, ANQGSEA. The V end lost 0 bases, the J end lost 4 bases, and 4 bases lay between the germline ends. This chain's CDR3 is CSVEDRGNTIYF. The CDR3 DNA follows: TGCAGCGTTGAAGATCGGGGAAACACCATATATTTT.

The chain joins TRBV28 to TRBJ2-7, with 12 bases matching TRBD2. With V trimmed by 6 bases and J by 3 bases, 9 bases remained unmatched. CDR1 and CDR2 from the germline V gene are MDHEN and SYDVKM. The CDR3 has 16 amino acids. DNA of the CDR3: TGTGCCAGCAGATCCAAACTAGCGGGGGGATTCTACGAGCAGTACTTC. This gives the protein CASRSKLAGGFYEQYF.

The chain carries TRBV7-9 and TRBJ1-1; 8 nucleotides match TRBD1. The length of the CDR3 is 15 residues. The ends lost 5 bases at V and 6 bases at J; junction bases unmatched: 11. Germline V lookup: CDR1 SEHNR, CDR2 FQNEAQ (reference sequence). The CDR3 region is CASSGYRGTPSEAFF. The DNA of the CDR3 is TGTGCCAGCAGCGGTTACAGGGGGACCCCTTCTGAAGCTTTCTTT.

The V and J genes are TRBV29-1 and TRBJ2-5, with TRBD2 matching 8 bases. J lost 1 base, V lost 6 bases, and 10 bases had no gene match. CDR1 SQVTM and CDR2 ANQGSEA come from the germline V gene. The CDR3 consists of 15 residues. CDR3 loop: CSVHSGAAGQETQYF. The CDR3 DNA reads as TGCAGCGTCCATAGCGGGGCCGCCGGCCAAGAGACCCAGTACTTC. Full variable domain (outside the CDR3, taken from reference TRBV29-1 and TRBJ2-5): SAVISQKPSRDICQRGTSLTIQCQVDSQVTMMFWYRQQPGQSLTLIATANQGSEATYESGFVIDKFPISRPNLTFSTLTVSNMSPEDSSIYLCSVHSGAAGQETQYFGPGTRLLVL.